This TCR beta chain was captured by sequencing in a study of blood T cell repertoires in COVID-19. The overall study: There were acute and convalescent COVID-19 samples, and they came from the United States, Italy and Spain. Sources were T cells, B-cell-depleted T cells, or PBMCs; the material itself was cDNA or gDNA.

Per the study methods: Reference gene primers were amplified, and this amplification served to estimate nucleated cell counts. The table came from immunoSEQ multiplex PCR; TCRdb's copy has only in-frame clones and leaves some out. V and J calls and clone size follow that table, whereas D and trimming were derived from the DNA. The table shows around 170,000 clones, with 84% occurring only once. Germline V gene lookup returns CDR1 MDHEN and CDR2 SYDVKM. This CDR3 is 13 amino acids long. V lost 3 bases and J 4 bases, leaving 9 bases between the germline ends. Donors of Cohort 3 who recovered were those that had two negative PCRs, clearance, or symptom resolution.

The TCR originated in a man aged 45-60 years who had recovered from COVID-19. The source material was PBMCs or T cells enriched from blood (not recorded which). The V and J genes are TRBV28 and TRBJ1-2; D is unresolved. The CDR3 region has the DNA TGTGCCAGCAGTTTTAGTGCCCGCTATGGCTACACCTTC. Encoded protein: CASSFSARYGYTF.